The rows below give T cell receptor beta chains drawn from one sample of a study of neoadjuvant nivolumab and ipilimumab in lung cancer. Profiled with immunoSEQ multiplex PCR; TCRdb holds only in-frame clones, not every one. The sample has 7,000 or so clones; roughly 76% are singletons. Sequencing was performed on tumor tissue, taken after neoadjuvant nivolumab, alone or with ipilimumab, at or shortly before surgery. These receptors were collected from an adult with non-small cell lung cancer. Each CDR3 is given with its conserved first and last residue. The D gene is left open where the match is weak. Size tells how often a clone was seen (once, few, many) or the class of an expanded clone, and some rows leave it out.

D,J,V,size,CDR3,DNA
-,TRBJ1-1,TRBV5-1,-,CASSLDPPPNTEAFF,TGCGCCAGCAGCTTAGACCCACCTCCGAACACTGAAGCTTTCTTT
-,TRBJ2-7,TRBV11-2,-,CASSLHWSPGEQYF,TGTGCCAGCAGCTTACACTGGTCGCCGGGCGAGCAGTACTTC
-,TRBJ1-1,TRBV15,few,CATSRDYSDTEAFF,TGTGCCACCAGCAGAGATTACAGCGACACTGAAGCTTTCTTT
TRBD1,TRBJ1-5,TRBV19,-,CAIRTGNGPQHF,TGTGCCATTAGGACAGGCAACGGGCCCCAGCATTTT
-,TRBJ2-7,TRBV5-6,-,CASSFPTGYEQYF,TGTGCCAGCAGCTTTCCCACTGGATACGAGCAGTACTTC
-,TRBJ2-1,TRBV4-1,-,CASSHGGGGYNEQFF,TGCGCCAGCAGCCATGGGGGGGGCGGCTACAATGAGCAGTTCTTC
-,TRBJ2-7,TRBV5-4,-,CASSSDIGYEQYF,TGTGCCAGCAGCTCGGACATAGGTTACGAGCAGTACTTC
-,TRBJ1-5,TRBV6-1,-,CASRGALGVFDQPQHF,TGTGCCAGCCGTGGAGCCTTAGGGGTGTTCGATCAGCCCCAGCATTTT
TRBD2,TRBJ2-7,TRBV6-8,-,CANPWEGSPYEQYF,TGTGCCAACCCTTGGGAGGGATCCCCCTACGAGCAGTACTTC
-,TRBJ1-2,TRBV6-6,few,CASSYNGDNYGYTF,TGTGCCAGCAGTTACAACGGGGATAACTATGGCTACACCTTC
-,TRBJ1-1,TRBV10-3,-,CASQGHTNTEAFF,TGTGCCAGCCAGGGACACACGAACACTGAAGCTTTCTTT
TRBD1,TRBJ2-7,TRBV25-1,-,CASTDPGQLSEQYF,TGTGCCAGCACGGACCCGGGACAGCTTAGCGAGCAGTACTTC
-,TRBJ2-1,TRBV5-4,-,CASSSGGGGISYNEQFF,TGTGCCAGCAGCTCTGGGGGCGGCGGGATCTCCTACAATGAGCAGTTCTTC
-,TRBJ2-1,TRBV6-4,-,CASSDSGGNSNEQFF,TGTGCCAGCAGTGACTCGGGGGGAAACAGCAATGAGCAGTTCTTC
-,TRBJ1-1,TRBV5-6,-,CASRRPGSQEAFF,TGTGCCAGCAGGCGACCGGGCAGCCAGGAAGCTTTCTTT